This T cell receptor (beta chain) originates from a study of shared clonotypes between healthy human individuals. Under the authors' procedure: There were no quality scores in the junction-only immunoSEQ sequences, so filtering differed. Sequenced by immunoSEQ multiplex PCR; TCRdb stores in-frame clones only, minus some. D and trimming were read from the DNA, whereas the V and J calls and clone size are those reported in that table. Of fewer than 650,000 clones listed, 70% to 80% are singletons. Germline lookup yields CDR1 GTSNPN and CDR2 SVGIG (reference sequence). The CDR3 length is 14 residues. Trimming stripped 0 bases from V and 2 bases from J, with 9 bases between.

The sequence came from a woman in her 40s in good health. Some clones in this sample may be carry-over from other donors' samples. The specimen was PBMCs. The chain joins TRBV30 to TRBJ2-3; D not certain. CDR3 sequence reads: CAWSVGLVTDTQYF. The CDR3 nucleotides are TGTGCCTGGAGTGTAGGGCTCGTCACAGATACGCAGTATTTT.